This T cell receptor beta chain derives from a study of OX40 agonist ivuxolimab in advanced cancers. Germline assignment: CDR1 SGHTA and CDR2 FQGNSA. The CDR3 length is 13 residues. The germline V and J ends were trimmed by 3 bases and 6 bases, with 11 bases remaining between them. The table lists this clone with a count of one. Its specificity is not known. Findings and caveats of the study: Also showing low normalized T-cell clonal expansion were some of the nonresponders. At 0.1 to 3.0 mg/kg and by week 6, clonal expansion occurred in CD4+ and CD8+ blood T cells. The investigators did not determine what antigen specificity the expanded peripheral T cells had.

Generated by immunoSEQ multiplex PCR, the TCRdb table keeps only in-frame clones and is missing some. The repertoire holds some 150,000 clones, with about nine tenths as singletons. The sampling schedule covered blood at baseline, cycle 4 day 1, and cycle 7 day 1. Specimen: CD4+ or CD8+ T cells sorted from blood, collected in a trial of the OX40 agonist ivuxolimab. This receptor was identified in an adult with an advanced solid tumor such as melanoma, head and neck, liver or kidney cancer. The V gene is TRBV7-2, the J gene TRBJ1-1, with D perhaps matching TRBD1 (5 bases). CDR3 bases: TGTGCCAGCAGCTTGGGGGGGAAGGCTGAAGCTTTCTTT. Its translation is CASSLGGKAEAFF.